The 19 T cell receptor beta chains below come from one sample, sequenced in a study of response to subunit inactivated influenza vaccine. TCRdb reprocessed the RT-PCR reads via MiXCR and lists one record per CDR3 protein. The table records fewer than 700,000 distinct CDR3 sequences, over 10% of them present only once. Sequences were derived from PBMCs from blood, sampled 35 to 45 days after vaccination. The receptors were gathered from a man aged 50 to 59 who received an inactivated influenza vaccine.

This clonotype was found a few times. The chain couples TRBV5-5 to TRBJ2-4; 10 nucleotides agree with TRBD1. Germline CDR1 SGHKS, CDR2 YYEKEE (reference sequence). CDR3 length: 15 residues. J was trimmed by 9 bases and V by 0 bases; bases with no gene match: 6. The CDR3 spells CASSLDPGQGRIQYF. The CDR3 DNA sequence: TGTGCCAGCAGCTTGGACCCGGGACAGGGGCGCATTCAGTACTTC.

The chain has TRBV7-8 and TRBJ2-7, with 8 bases identical to TRBD1. CDR3 length equals 15 residues. J gave up 4 bases and V 5 bases, and 10 bases lay outside the gene matches. The germline V gene encodes CDR1 SGHVS and CDR2 FQNEAQ. The DNA for the CDR3 is TGTGCCAGCAGCCCAGGGGGCGGACATTCGTACGAGCAGTACTTC. Protein product: CASSPGGGHSYEQYF.

This clonotype was observed at least ten times. The V and J genes are TRBV14 and TRBJ2-5; D is uncertain. This CDR3 has 15 residues. Germline V CDR1 and CDR2: SGHDN, FVKESK. V lost 1 base and J lost 2, with 11 bases in between. The CDR3 region is CASSQGRYQQETQYF. CDR3 DNA: TGTGCCAGCAGCCAAGGGAGATATCAGCAAGAGACCCAGTACTTC.

This clonotype was seen more than once but under ten times. The V call is TRBV4-2, the J call TRBJ2-1, with 10 positions matching TRBD2. Trimming took 4 bases from V and 0 from J; bases not matched to a gene: 12. The CDR3 totals 19 residues. Germline V gene sequence: CDR1 LGHNA, CDR2 YNFKEQ. CDR3 protein: CASSPVASGGLSSYNEQFF. As DNA, the CDR3 is TGTGCCAGCAGCCCTGTCGCTAGCGGGGGCCTGAGCTCCTACAATGAGCAGTTCTTC.

This clonotype was observed a handful of times. This chain connects TRBV15 to TRBJ2-7; D remains ambiguous. V shed 0 bases and J shed 3 bases, with 3 bases lying between them. This CDR3 is 12 amino acids long. Germline assignment: CDR1 LNHNV and CDR2 YYDKDF (reference sequence). CDR3 DNA: TGTGCCACCAGCAGAGAGAACTACGAGCAGTACTTC. Amino acid sequence: CATSRENYEQYF.

This clonotype was detected ten times or more. The chain recombines TRBV7-9 with TRBJ2-1, with 10 bases matching TRBD1. Germline CDR1 reads SEHNR; CDR2 reads FQNEAQ (reference sequence). This CDR3 has 14 amino acids. The ends lost 6 bases at V and 2 bases at J; junction bases unmatched: 1. The CDR3 sequence is CASRGQGAYNEQFF. CDR3 coding DNA: TGTGCCAGCAGAGGACAGGGGGCCTACAATGAGCAGTTCTTC.

V gene TRBV27 combines with J gene TRBJ2-1, with a tentative D call TRBD2 (6 bases). CDR1 and CDR2 (germline): MNHEY, SMNVEV (reference sequence). CDR3 size: 12 residues. The V and J ends lost 0 bases and 13 bases respectively, with 10 bases between them. CDR3 sequence (DNA): TGTGCCAGCAGTTTATCTGGGAGGAGCCAGTTCTTC. Translated: CASSLSGRSQFF.

This CDR3 is CSARGGGYSNQPQHF. In DNA, the CDR3 is TGCAGTGCTAGAGGGGGGGGATATAGCAATCAGCCCCAGCATTTT. V is TRBV20-1 and J is TRBJ1-5; tentatively, D is TRBD1 (5 bases). CDR3 size: 15 residues. The V end lost 1 base, the J end lost 0 bases, and 10 bases lay between the germline ends. Germline CDR1 reads DFQATT; CDR2 reads SNEGSKA (reference sequence).

The rearrangement links TRBV12-5 to TRBJ2-3, with 13 positions matching TRBD2. Germline-derived CDR1 and CDR2 are LGHNT and FRNRAP. CDR3 length equals 20 residues. J was trimmed by 0 bases and V by 2 bases; bases with no gene match: 11. The CDR3 nucleotides read TGTGCTAGTGGTTTGCCGACTAGCGGGGGGCACCTTCGTAGCACAGATACGCAGTATTTT. Amino acid sequence: CASGLPTSGGHLRSTDTQYF.

This clonotype was detected a few times. The V call is TRBV18, the J call TRBJ1-5; 7 bases are shared with TRBD1. Losses at the gene ends were 6 bases for V and 4 bases for J; bases not matched to a gene: 12. Germline assignment: CDR1 KGHSH and CDR2 LQKENI. This CDR3 is built from 16 residues. DNA of the CDR3: TGTGCCAGCTCCCCCGGGACAGTCGCCGTTAATCAGCCCCAGCATTTT. Translated, it gives CASSPGTVAVNQPQHF.

This clonotype was seen a few times. CDR3 in amino acids: CASSYNKQGGDGYTF. CDR3 coding DNA: TGTGCCAGCAGTTATAACAAACAGGGGGGGGATGGCTACACCTTC. This chain connects TRBV6-5 to TRBJ1-2; TRBD1 matches 8 bases. Trimming at V came to 3 bases and at J to 6 bases, leaving 9 bases not matched to a gene. The CDR3 totals 15 residues. The germline V gene encodes CDR1 MNHEY and CDR2 SVGAGI.

V usage is TRBV20-1 and J usage is TRBJ1-2; D call uncertain. With 0 bases removed from V and 7 bases from J, the gap between germline ends came to 18 bases. Per the germline V gene, CDR1 is DFQATT and CDR2 is SNEGSKA (reference sequence). The CDR3 contains 15 residues. CDR3 DNA: TGCAGTGCTAGAGATCTTGGACGCTCCGGAGGTGGCTACACCTTC. This translates into CSARDLGRSGGGYTF.

This clonotype has more than one count but fewer than ten. This chain joins TRBV30 and TRBJ2-5; D may be TRBD1 (5 bases). Per the germline V gene, CDR1 is GTSNPN and CDR2 is SVGIG (reference sequence). This CDR3 is built from 13 residues. The germline V and J ends were trimmed by 2 bases and 1 base, with 8 bases remaining between them. In DNA form, the CDR3 reads TGTGCCTGGAGTCAGGGCATCCAAGAGACCCAGTACTTC. Protein product: CAWSQGIQETQYF.

This clonotype has only a few counts. The rearrangement links TRBV6-2 or TRBV6-3 to TRBJ2-3; 10 bases line up with TRBD2. CDR1 is MNHEY, CDR2 SVGEGT, per germline. CDR3 length equals 17 residues. The J segment lost 5 bases and the V segment lost 5 bases, leaving 13 bases of the junction unmatched. CDR3 nucleotide sequence: TGTGCCAGCAGTCGAGCGACCCTAGCGGGAGTTAAAGATACGCAGTATTTT. Its protein product is CASSRATLAGVKDTQYF.

The rearrangement uses TRBV6-1 and TRBJ1-5; TRBD1 agrees at 8 bases. The CDR3 totals 15 residues. Trimming at V came to 1 base and at J to 7 bases, leaving 6 bases not matched to a gene. CDR1 and CDR2 from the germline V gene are MNHNS and SASEGT. This CDR3 is CASSEGTGLSQPQHF. CDR3 coding DNA: TGTGCCAGCAGTGAAGGGACAGGGTTATCACAGCCCCAGCATTTT.

This clonotype was detected a few times. CDR3 loop: CASSPRRVQETQYF. In DNA form, the CDR3 reads TGTGCCAGCAGTCCCCGTCGGGTCCAAGAGACCCAGTACTTC. The chain carries TRBV12-3 or TRBV12-4 and TRBJ2-5; D gene uncertain. This CDR3 is built from 14 residues. V lost 5 bases to trimming and J lost 1 base, with 11 bases between them.

The rearrangement links TRBV13 to TRBJ2-2; 8 positions agree with TRBD2. Trimming cost V 8 bases and J 7 bases; bases outside gene matches: 9. Per germline, CDR1 PRHDT and CDR2 FYEKMQ (reference sequence). This CDR3 has 14 amino acids. CDR3 residues: CASGLGLAGGELFF. The CDR3 DNA follows: TGTGCCAGCGGCCTCGGACTAGCTGGCGGGGAGCTGTTTTTT.

The chain employs TRBV5-6 and TRBJ1-2, with TRBD1 matching 7 bases. The length of the CDR3 is 12 residues. The V and J ends lost 5 bases and 6 bases, in that order; junction bases with no gene match: 4. CDR1 and CDR2 from the germline V gene are SGHDT and YYEEEE. The chain's CDR3 is CASRRQGNGYTF. The CDR3 nucleotides read TGTGCCAGCAGGAGACAGGGAAATGGCTACACCTTC.

A few counts support this clonotype. The chain couples TRBV7-8 to TRBJ2-4, with 7 bases matching TRBD2. The ends lost 1 base at V and 7 bases at J; junction bases unmatched: 16. Germline-derived CDR1 and CDR2 are SGHVS and FQNEAQ. The CDR3 loop spans 18 amino acids. CDR3 sequence (DNA): TGTGCCAGCAGCTTAGTCTTCCTTGGGACGGGGGGACGGAACATTCAGTACTTC. Translating it yields CASSLVFLGTGGRNIQYF.